This T cell receptor (beta chain) was captured by sequencing in a study of cytomegalovirus exposure and HLA in healthy donors. Study-wide results and caveats: Prior analysis indicated that the majority of TCR beta V segments exhibited productivity approximately 90% or approximately 30% of the time.

Both 60 Vbeta primers and 13 Jbeta primers went into the PCR. The assay was immunoSEQ multiplex PCR, and TCRdb's table has in-frame clones only and misses some. The sample table sets out over 20,000 clones. The CDR3 contains 15 residues. With 1 base clipped from V and 10 bases from J, the junction kept 4 bases outside the gene matches. From germline, CDR1 is LGHNA and CDR2 YNFKEQ. Comments on this clone: Its antigen remains unidentified.

The chain is built from TRBV4-2 and TRBJ2-1; TRBD2 agrees at 13 bases. Sequenced material: PBMCs. The clonotype comes from a man aged 60 to 75 in good health and CMV-seropositive. CDR3 amino acids: CASSQVQTSGREQFF. The CDR3 coding sequence is TGTGCCAGCAGCCAAGTCCAGACTAGCGGGAGGGAGCAGTTCTTC.